This T cell receptor (beta chain) was sequenced during a study of spatial heterogeneity in lung cancer. TCRdb fed the 5' RACE reads into MiXCR, producing one record per CDR3 protein. The sample lists tens of thousands of distinct CDR3 sequences, 7.5% to 8.5% occurring once. Time point indicated: sample taken at primary tumor resection. Material for sequencing was whole RNA from tumor, nontumor lung or frozen PBMC, left unsorted. The sample in question was PBMCs, obtained at surgery. The TCR originated in a female donor with early-stage non-small cell lung cancer.

This CDR3 reads CASSRLGTSGGVQETQYF. CDR3 bases: TGTGCCAGCAGTCGGCTAGGGACTAGCGGGGGGGTCCAAGAGACCCAGTACTTC. The chain couples TRBV7-2 to TRBJ2-5, with TRBD2 identical over 16 bases. The CDR3 length is 18 residues. Trimming at V came to 6 bases and at J to 1 base, leaving 8 bases not matched to a gene. Germline assignment: CDR1 SGHTA and CDR2 FQGNSA.